This TCR beta chain came from a study of tumor and adjacent non-tumor tissue in lung cancer. This CDR3 has 15 residues. CDR1 is SGHAT and CDR2 is FQNNGV in the germline V gene. For this clonotype: One junction end does not reproduce the germline sequence, and a read error may be involved.

The template was RNA from unsorted bulk tissue. More than 3 cm separated this lung sample from the edge of the tumor. TCRbeta libraries were built with three rounds of nested PCR, modified from ARM-PCR. TCRdb reanalysed the multiplex PCR reads using MiXCR and keeps one entry per CDR3 protein. The table records 60,000 or so distinct CDR3 sequences, roughly two thirds of them present only once. The chain has TRBV11-2 and TRBJ2-7, with 9 bases identical to TRBD1. Sequencing was performed on distant non-tumor lung tissue. This TCR came from a man aged 65 to 85 with non-small cell lung cancer. CDR3 sequence (DNA): TGTGCCAGCAGTTCAGGGGGGACAGGGTCCTACGAGCGGTACTTC. This translates into CASSSGGTGSYERYF.